This T cell receptor (beta chain) was identified in a study of T cell responses to AZD1222 COVID-19 vaccine (dated by TCRdb to the early 2020s). A note on the overall study: TCR sequencing covered more than 230 trial participants: 207 given two doses of AZD1222 and about 26 given two doses of MenACWY control vaccine. Trial participants were enrolled by age into 18-55, 56-69 and 70-plus year subgroups, with around 150, 28 and 57 TCR-sequenced participants respectively.

Sample time point, as interpreted from the label and publication: about 28 days (+/-7) after the second vaccine dose. AZD1222 recipients given second doses at about 4 weeks or at about 12 weeks were pooled, since spike-specific TCR depth and breadth were not found to differ between the two schedules. Vaccinee samples were obtained from the UK trials COV001 and COV002, which included a single-blind randomized controlled phase 2/3 trial of AZD1222 (ChAdOx1 nCoV-19) in healthy adults. For TCRbeta chain sequencing, PBMC samples from trial participants were taken at day 0 and at day 28 after the second dose. Points on this clone: Its antigen is currently not known. The sample holds no much larger clone one base away, and base qualities are not on file.

CDR1 is given as SEHNR and CDR2 as FQNEAQ, both from the germline V gene (reference sequence). Trimmed from V: 5 bases; trimmed from J: 1 base; junction bases lacking a gene match: 13. The CDR3 starts with the cysteine, ends with the phenylalanine, and has 17 residues. Only CDR3 DNA remains: 51 bases, in frame from the first base. The CDR3 regions of human TCRbeta chains were subjected to immunosequencing. The authors' pipeline ran thus. Repertoire TCRs were checked for matches against a reference library of SARS-CoV-2-specific TCRs that had been generated using the MIRA antigen-specificity platform. Breadth meant the fraction of unique TCRs that were SARS-CoV-2-associated, whereas depth meant the fraction of total T cells that were SARS-CoV-2-associated. Using the MIRA data, each spike-specific TCR was mapped to the spike region that the TCR reacts to and placed in a CD4 or CD8 class. Log10-transformed breadth and depth values were compared by one-way ANOVA with Sidak's multiple comparisons tests. Here the immuneACCESS table is served through TCRdb, limited to in-frame sequences with V and J called. Missing clones are a known gap in these copies; in checked studies unresolved V genes cover under half, and the rest lacks a known reason. V, J and clone size are those of that table, while D and trimming were read from the DNA. A total of about 200,000 clones appear in this sample, more than 85% of them only once. About 3.5% of the sample is held by the ten biggest clonotypes.

What the study reported, not specific to this receptor: The vaccine-associated CD4 TCRs covered the entire spike protein, and the dominant responses fell in regions 160-218 and 743-854. Most participants were white British and females outnumbered males, and the authors suggested that clonal diversity may have been underestimated. After two AZD1222 doses, both the breadth and the depth of spike-specific TCRs were significantly higher than at day 0 and than in MenACWY recipients. The 56-69-year group was small, and its depth increase did not reach significance, likely because of low power. Because no day 14 peak-response samples were available, repertoires were characterized only after the peak T cell response. Conclusions about previously exposed vaccinees are limited, since just five or six AZD1222 recipients were seropositive for SARS-CoV-2 at baseline. Nearly half of unique spike-specific TCRs reportedly recognized epitopes outside regions mutated in the B.1.351 and B.1.1.7 variants.

The receptor chain draws on TRBV7-9 and TRBJ2-7, and 8 junctional nucleotides match TRBD1. Sequencing was performed on peripheral blood, taken 28 days after the second AZD1222 dose. The origin of this receptor is an adult who received the AZD1222 COVID-19 vaccine. The CDR3 region has the sequence CASSNLRQGKSSYEQYF. The sequenced DNA is TGTGCCAGCAGCAACTTGAGACAGGGGAAGTCGTCCTACGAGCAGTACTTC. The variable domain in full, with residues beyond the CDR3 obtained from the reference TRBV7-9 and TRBJ2-7 genes, is DTGVSQNPRHKITKRGQNVTFRCDPISEHNRLYWYRQTLGQGPEFLTYFQNEAQLEKSRLLSDRFSAERPKGSFSTLEIQRTEQGDSAMYLCASSNLRQGKSSYEQYFGPGTRLTVT.